This T cell receptor beta chain was recovered during a study of vaccination and CD4 T cells after COVID-19. Concerning this clonotype: Its antigen remains unknown.

V was clipped by 6 bases and J by 4 bases; unmatched bases: 9. Germline CDR1 reads MNHNS; CDR2 reads SASEGT. The CDR3 loop spans 15 amino acids. The Oncomine TCR Beta short-read assay was applied to DNA of cultured CD4+ T cells. TCRdb recomputed calls from the PCR reads with MiXCR, one row per CDR3 protein. The sample records more than 9,500 distinct CDR3 sequences, roughly 54% being singletons. Treatment reported: roughly 10-day PBMC culture with coronavirus spike peptide pools or control peptides (ViraFEST assay). The sequence came from a human donor who had recovered from COVID-19. The genes are TRBV6-1 and TRBJ1-2; the match to TRBD1 covers 9 bases. Source material: CD4+ T cells from blood, cultured in vitro. CDR3 bases: TGTGCCAGCAGCCTGGACAGGGGTCCCGCCTATGGCTACACCTTC. Protein: CASSLDRGPAYGYTF.